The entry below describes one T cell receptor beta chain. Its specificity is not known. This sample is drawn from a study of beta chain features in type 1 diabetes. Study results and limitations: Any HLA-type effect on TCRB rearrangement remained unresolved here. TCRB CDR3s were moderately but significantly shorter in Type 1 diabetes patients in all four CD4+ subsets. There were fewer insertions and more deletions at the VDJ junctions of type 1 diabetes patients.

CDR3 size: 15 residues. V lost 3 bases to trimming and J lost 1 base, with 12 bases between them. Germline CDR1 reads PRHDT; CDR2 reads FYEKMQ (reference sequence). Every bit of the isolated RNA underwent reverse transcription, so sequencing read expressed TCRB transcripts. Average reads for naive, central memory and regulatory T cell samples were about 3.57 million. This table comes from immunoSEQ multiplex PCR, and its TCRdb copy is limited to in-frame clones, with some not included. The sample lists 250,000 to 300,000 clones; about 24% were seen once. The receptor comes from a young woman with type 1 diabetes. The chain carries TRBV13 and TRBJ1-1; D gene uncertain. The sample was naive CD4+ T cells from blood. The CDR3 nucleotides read TGTGCCAGCAGCTTCGAGTTTCGCACGAACACTGAAGCTTTCTTT. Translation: CASSFEFRTNTEAFF.